The 8 T cell receptor beta chains presented below share a single source sample, sequenced in a study of CD8 T cells in Susac syndrome. Reverse transcription of about 0.5 to 1 ug RNA used random hexamers. TCRdb fed the immunoSEQ multiplex PCR reads into MiXCR, producing one record per CDR3 protein. The table has around 280,000 distinct CDR3 sequences, roughly 85% seen once. What was sequenced was CD8+ T cells from PBMCs. The source is a human donor with multiple sclerosis.

The chain combines TRBV20-1 with TRBJ1-2; 7 bases are a match to TRBD1. CDR3 length: 11 amino acids. Germline V lookup: CDR1 DFQATT, CDR2 SNEGSKA (reference sequence). Trimming at V came to 6 bases and at J to 8 bases, leaving 6 bases not matched to a gene. The CDR3 sequence: CSARTGSGYTF. CDR3 coding DNA: TGCAGTGCCAGGACAGGAAGCGGCTACACCTTC.

The rearrangement joins TRBV27 to TRBJ1-2; perhaps TRBD1 as D (5 bases). The CDR3 has 14 residues. From germline, CDR1 is MNHEY and CDR2 SMNVEV (reference sequence). With 3 bases removed from V and 2 bases from J, the gap between germline ends came to 10 bases. Here the CDR3 reads CASSFAGANYGYTF. In nucleotides, the CDR3 is TGTGCCAGCAGTTTCGCCGGGGCCAACTATGGCTACACCTTC.

V and J are TRBV10-3 and TRBJ2-3; 16 bases fit TRBD2. Germline V lookup: CDR1 ENHRY, CDR2 SYGVKD. The J segment lost 2 bases and the V segment lost 6 bases, leaving 5 bases of the junction unmatched. This CDR3 comprises 17 residues. CDR3 sequence: CAISKGTSGRDTDTQYF. In DNA form, the CDR3 reads TGTGCCATCAGCAAAGGGACTAGCGGGAGGGACACAGATACGCAGTATTTT.

The chain joins TRBV12-3 or TRBV12-4 to TRBJ2-4; 7 bases line up with TRBD2. The CDR3 totals 18 residues. J lost 1 base, V lost 3 bases, and 12 bases had no gene match. CDR3 nucleotide sequence: TGTGCCAGCAGTTTGTTATGGGGAGGGGAAGGGGCCAAAAACATTCAGTACTTC. Translation gives CASSLLWGGEGAKNIQYF.

The V call is TRBV10-3, the J call TRBJ2-6, with 7 bases lining up with TRBD1. The CDR3 loop spans 18 amino acids. Germline values: CDR1 ENHRY, CDR2 SYGVKD. Trimming cost V 2 bases and J 0 bases; bases outside gene matches: 7. CDR3 nucleotide sequence: TGTGCCATCAGTGAGCCCCCGGGACAGAACTCTGGGGCCAACGTCCTGACTTTC. It is translated as CAISEPPGQNSGANVLTF.

The J gene is TRBJ2-7, the V gene TRBV4-1, with 8 bases aligning to TRBD2. This CDR3 comprises 15 residues. Germline-derived CDR1 and CDR2 are MGHRA and YSYEKL. J was trimmed by 3 bases and V by 2 bases; bases with no gene match: 6. As DNA, the CDR3 is TGCGCCAGCAGCCAACCCCGGGAGGGTATCTACGAGCAGTACTTC. It is translated as CASSQPREGIYEQYF.

The chain couples TRBV5-4 to TRBJ2-7, with a weak D call TRBD1 (6 bases). Germline assignment: CDR1 SGHNT and CDR2 YYREEE (reference sequence). V was trimmed by 4 bases and J by 9 bases, leaving 14 bases between them. The CDR3 totals 12 residues. The CDR3 here is CASSPWGLPQYF. Here the CDR3 DNA reads TGTGCCAGCAGCCCCTGGGGGCTGCCGCAGTACTTC.

The V call is TRBV10-3, the J call TRBJ2-3; tentatively, D is TRBD1 (6 bases). The CDR3 contains 16 residues. Between the trimmed V and J ends, which lost 0 bases and 0 bases, there was a span of 10 bases. The germline V gene has CDR1 ENHRY and CDR2 SYGVKD. CDR3 protein: CAISESWDTSTDTQYF. DNA of the CDR3: TGTGCCATCAGTGAGTCCTGGGACACCAGCACAGATACGCAGTATTTT.